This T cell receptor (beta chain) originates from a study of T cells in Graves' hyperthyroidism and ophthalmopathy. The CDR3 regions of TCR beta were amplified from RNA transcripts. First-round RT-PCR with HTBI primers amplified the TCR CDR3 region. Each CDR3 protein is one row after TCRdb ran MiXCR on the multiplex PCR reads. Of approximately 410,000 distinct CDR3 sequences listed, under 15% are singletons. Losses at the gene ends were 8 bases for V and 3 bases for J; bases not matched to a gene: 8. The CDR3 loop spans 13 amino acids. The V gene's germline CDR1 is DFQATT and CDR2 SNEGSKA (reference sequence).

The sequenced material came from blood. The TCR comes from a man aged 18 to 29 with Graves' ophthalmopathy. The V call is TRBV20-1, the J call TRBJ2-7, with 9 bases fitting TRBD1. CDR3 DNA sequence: TGCAGTACTGGAGGGGACAGGGTCTACGAGCAGTACTTC. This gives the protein CSTGGDRVYEQYF.